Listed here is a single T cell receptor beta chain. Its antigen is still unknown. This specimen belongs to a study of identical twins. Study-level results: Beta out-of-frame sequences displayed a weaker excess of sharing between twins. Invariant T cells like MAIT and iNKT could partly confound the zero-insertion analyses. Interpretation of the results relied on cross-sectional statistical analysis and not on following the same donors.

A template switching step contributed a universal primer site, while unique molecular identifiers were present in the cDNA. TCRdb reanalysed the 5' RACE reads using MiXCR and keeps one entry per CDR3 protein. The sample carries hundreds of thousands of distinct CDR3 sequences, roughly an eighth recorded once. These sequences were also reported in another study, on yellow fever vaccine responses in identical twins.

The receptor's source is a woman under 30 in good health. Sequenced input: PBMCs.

The CDR3 loop is CATSDAGLAGGPSTDTQYF. In DNA form, the CDR3 reads TGTGCCACCAGTGATGCCGGACTAGCGGGGGGTCCTAGCACAGATACGCAGTATTTT. The V and J genes are TRBV24-1 and TRBJ2-3, with TRBD2 matching over 14 bases. The CDR3 extends over 19 amino acids. V shed 3 bases, J shed 0 bases, and the junction held 7 bases outside the gene matches. The germline V gene has CDR1 KGHDR and CDR2 SFDVKD.